This record looks at one T cell receptor (beta chain) sequence and its context. Germline loops: CDR1 MGHRA, CDR2 YSYEKL. There are 16 residues in the CDR3. The V gene lost 1 base and the J gene lost 8 bases, with 17 bases spanning the gap. This sample is part of a study of T cell responses to AZD1222 COVID-19 vaccine. Repertoires were generated with immunoSEQ multiplex PCR, while TCRdb's copy carries only in-frame clones and drops some. The sample has tens of thousands of clones; under 90% are singletons. This receptor was taken from an adult in good health. Sequencing was performed on peripheral blood, taken on day 0 of AZD1222 vaccination. The V gene is TRBV4-1, the J gene TRBJ1-4; no reliable D call. CDR3 protein: CASSQGRQERGEKLFF. Here the CDR3 DNA reads TGCGCCAGCAGCCAAGGCCGGCAGGAGCGAGGGGAAAAACTGTTTTTT.